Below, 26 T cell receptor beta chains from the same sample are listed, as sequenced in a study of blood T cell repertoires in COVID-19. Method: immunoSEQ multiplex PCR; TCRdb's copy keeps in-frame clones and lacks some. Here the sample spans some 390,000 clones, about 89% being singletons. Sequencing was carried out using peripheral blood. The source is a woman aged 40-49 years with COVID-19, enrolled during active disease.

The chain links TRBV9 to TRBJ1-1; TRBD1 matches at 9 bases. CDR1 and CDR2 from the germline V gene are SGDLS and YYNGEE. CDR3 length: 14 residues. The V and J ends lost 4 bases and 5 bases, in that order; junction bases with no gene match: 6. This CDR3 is CASSLGQGMTEAFF. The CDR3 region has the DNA TGTGCCAGCAGCCTCGGACAGGGGATGACTGAAGCTTTCTTT.

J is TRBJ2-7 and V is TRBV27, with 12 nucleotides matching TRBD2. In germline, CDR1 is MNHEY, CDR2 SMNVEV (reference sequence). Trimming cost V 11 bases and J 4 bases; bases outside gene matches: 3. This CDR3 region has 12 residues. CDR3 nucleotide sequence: TGTGCCGTCGGACTAGCGGGGTACGAGCAGTACTTC. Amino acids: CAVGLAGYEQYF.

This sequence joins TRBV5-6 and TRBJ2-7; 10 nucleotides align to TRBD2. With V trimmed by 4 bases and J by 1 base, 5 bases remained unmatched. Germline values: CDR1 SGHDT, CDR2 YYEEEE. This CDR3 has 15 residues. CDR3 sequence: CASSARTSGSYEQYF. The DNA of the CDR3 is TGTGCCAGCAGCGCCCGGACTAGCGGATCCTACGAGCAGTACTTC.

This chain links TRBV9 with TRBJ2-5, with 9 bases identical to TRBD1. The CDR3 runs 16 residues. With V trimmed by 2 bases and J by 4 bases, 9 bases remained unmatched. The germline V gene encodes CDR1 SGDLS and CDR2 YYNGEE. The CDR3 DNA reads TGTGCCAGCAGCGTTGGACAGGGGCCACCCCCAGAGACCCAGTACTTC. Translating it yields CASSVGQGPPPETQYF.

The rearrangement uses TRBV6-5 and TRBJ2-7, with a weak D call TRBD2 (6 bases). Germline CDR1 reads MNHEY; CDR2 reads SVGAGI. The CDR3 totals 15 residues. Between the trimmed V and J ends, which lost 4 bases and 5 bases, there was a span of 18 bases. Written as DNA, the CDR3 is TGTGCCAGCAGTTTGGGACTGATGAATCGGGACGAGCAGTACTTC. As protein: CASSLGLMNRDEQYF.

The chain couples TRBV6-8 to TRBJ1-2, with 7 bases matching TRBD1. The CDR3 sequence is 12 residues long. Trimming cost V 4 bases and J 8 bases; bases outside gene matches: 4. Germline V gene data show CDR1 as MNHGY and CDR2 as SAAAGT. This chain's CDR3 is CASSWQGGGYTF. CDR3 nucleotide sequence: TGTGCCAGCAGTTGGCAGGGGGGAGGCTACACCTTC.

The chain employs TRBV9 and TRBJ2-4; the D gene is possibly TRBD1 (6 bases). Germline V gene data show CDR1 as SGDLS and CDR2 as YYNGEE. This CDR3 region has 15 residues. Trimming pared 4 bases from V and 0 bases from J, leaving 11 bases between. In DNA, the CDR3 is TGTGCCAGCAGCCTTACACAGGGAGCCAAAAACATTCAGTACTTC. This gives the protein CASSLTQGAKNIQYF.

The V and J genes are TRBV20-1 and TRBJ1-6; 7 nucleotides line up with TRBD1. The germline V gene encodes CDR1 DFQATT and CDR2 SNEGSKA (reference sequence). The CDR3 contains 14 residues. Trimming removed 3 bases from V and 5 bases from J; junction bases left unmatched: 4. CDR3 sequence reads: CSASRGPDNSPLHF. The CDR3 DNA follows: TGCAGTGCTAGTAGGGGGCCTGATAATTCACCCCTCCACTTT.

This CDR3 reads CASSRVAGGASNQPQHF. The CDR3 bases are TGTGCCAGCAGCCGTGTAGCAGGGGGCGCTTCCAATCAGCCCCAGCATTTT. The genes are TRBV7-2 and TRBJ1-5; 8 bases are shared with TRBD1. V gave up 5 bases and J gave up 3 bases; unmatched junction bases: 12. CDR3 length equals 17 residues. CDR1 SGHTA and CDR2 FQGNSA come from the germline V gene.

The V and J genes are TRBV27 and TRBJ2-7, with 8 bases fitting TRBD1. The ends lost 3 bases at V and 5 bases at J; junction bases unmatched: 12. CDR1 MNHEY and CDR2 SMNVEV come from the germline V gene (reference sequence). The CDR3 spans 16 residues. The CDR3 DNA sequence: TGTGCCAGCAGTTTGGAGGGCAGGGGGCGTTTGGACGAGCAGTACTTC. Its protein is CASSLEGRGRLDEQYF.

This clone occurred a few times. The CDR3 nucleotides read TGTGCCACAGGGGACGGGAATTCACCCCTCCACTTT. This translates into CATGDGNSPLHF. The rearrangement links TRBV7-9 to TRBJ1-6; D is possibly TRBD1 (6 bases). Trimming pared 10 bases from V and 7 bases from J, leaving 11 bases between. The CDR3 sequence is 12 residues long. CDR1 and CDR2 from the germline V gene are SEHNR and FQNEAQ (reference sequence).

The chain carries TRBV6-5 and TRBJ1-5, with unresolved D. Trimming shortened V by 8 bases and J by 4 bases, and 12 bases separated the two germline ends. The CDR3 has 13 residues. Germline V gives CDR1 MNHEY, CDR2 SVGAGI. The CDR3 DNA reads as TGTGCCAGCCGGATCGGGGTTAATCAGCCCCAGCATTTT. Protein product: CASRIGVNQPQHF.

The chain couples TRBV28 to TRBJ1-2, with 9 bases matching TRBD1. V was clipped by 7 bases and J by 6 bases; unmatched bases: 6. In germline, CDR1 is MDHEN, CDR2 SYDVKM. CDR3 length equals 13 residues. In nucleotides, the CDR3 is TGTGCCAGCATACAGACAGGGGGACATGGCTACACCTTC. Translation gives CASIQTGGHGYTF.

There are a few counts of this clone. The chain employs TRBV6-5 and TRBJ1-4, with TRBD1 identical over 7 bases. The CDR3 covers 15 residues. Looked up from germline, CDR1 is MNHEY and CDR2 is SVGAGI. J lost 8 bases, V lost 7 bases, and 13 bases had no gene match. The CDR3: CASTTREGAGEKLFF. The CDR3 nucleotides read TGTGCCAGCACGACGAGAGAGGGGGCTGGAGAAAAACTGTTTTTT.

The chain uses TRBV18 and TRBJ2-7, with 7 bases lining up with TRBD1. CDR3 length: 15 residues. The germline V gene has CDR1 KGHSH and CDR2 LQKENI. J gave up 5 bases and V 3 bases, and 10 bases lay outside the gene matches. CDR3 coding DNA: TGTGCCAGCTCACCCGACCTGACAGGGTATCACGAGCAGTACTTC. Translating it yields CASSPDLTGYHEQYF.

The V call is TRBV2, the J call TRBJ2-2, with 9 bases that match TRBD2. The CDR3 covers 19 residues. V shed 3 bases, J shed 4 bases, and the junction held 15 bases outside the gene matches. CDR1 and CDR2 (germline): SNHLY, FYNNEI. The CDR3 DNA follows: TGTGCCAGCAGTGACGATAGCGGGAGAGGATTTAAACGCACCGGGGAGCTGTTTTTT. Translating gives CASSDDSGRGFKRTGELFF.

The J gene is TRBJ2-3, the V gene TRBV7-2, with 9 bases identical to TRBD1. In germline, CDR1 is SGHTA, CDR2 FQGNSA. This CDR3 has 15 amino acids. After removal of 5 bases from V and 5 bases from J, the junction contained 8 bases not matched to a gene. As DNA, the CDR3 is TGTGCCAGCAGCCAATACAGGGGGCGCGGAGATACGCAGTATTTT. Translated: CASSQYRGRGDTQYF.

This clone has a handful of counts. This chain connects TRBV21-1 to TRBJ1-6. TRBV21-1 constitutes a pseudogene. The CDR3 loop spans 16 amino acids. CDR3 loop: CASSKVGAPGGSPLHF. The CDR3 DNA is TGTGCCAGCAGCAAAGTTGGAGCTCCGGGAGGATCACCCCTCCACTTT.

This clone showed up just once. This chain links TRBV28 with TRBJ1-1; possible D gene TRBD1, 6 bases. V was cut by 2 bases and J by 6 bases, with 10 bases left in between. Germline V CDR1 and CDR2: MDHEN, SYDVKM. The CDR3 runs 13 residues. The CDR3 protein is CASSLSQGSEAFF. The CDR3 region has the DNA TGTGCCAGCAGTTTAAGCCAGGGGTCTGAAGCTTTCTTT.

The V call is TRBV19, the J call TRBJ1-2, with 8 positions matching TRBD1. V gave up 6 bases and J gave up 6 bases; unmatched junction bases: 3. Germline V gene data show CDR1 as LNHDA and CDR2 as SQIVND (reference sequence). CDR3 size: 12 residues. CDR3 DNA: TGTGCCAGTAGAGAACAGGGGGATGGCTACACCTTC. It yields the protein CASREQGDGYTF.

The CDR3 DNA follows: TGCGCCAGCAGCCAAGAGTGGGCCGCGGGGAGCTATGGCTACACCTTC. Translation: CASSQEWAAGSYGYTF. The rearrangement links TRBV4-3 to TRBJ1-2; the D is unclear. There are 16 residues in the CDR3. CDR1 and CDR2 from the germline V gene are LGHNA and YSLEER. Trimming cost V 0 bases and J 4 bases, with 15 bases left between them.

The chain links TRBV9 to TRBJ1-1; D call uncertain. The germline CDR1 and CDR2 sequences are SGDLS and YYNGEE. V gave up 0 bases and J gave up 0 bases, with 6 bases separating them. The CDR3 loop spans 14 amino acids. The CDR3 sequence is CASSVEAMNTEAFF. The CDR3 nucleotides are TGTGCCAGCAGCGTAGAAGCTATGAACACTGAAGCTTTCTTT.

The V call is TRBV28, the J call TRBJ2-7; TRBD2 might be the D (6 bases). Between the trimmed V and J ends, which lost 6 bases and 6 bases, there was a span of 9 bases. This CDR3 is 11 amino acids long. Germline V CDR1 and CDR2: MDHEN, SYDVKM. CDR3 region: CASRLRGEQYF. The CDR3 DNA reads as TGTGCCAGCAGATTGCGGGGCGAGCAGTACTTC.

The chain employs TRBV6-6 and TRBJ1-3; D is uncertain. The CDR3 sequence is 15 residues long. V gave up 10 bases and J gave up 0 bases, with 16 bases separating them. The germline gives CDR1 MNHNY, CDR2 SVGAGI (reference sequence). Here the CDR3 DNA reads TGTGCCACCCGGGAGGGCGTACTCTCTGGAAACACCATATATTTT. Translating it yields CATREGVLSGNTIYF.

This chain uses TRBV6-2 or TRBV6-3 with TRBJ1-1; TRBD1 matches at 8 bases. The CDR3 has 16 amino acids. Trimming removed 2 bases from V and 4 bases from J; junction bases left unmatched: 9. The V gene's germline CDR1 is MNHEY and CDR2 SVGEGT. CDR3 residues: CASSYASYRGGTEAFF. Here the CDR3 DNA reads TGTGCCAGCAGTTACGCGTCCTACAGGGGGGGCACTGAAGCTTTCTTT.

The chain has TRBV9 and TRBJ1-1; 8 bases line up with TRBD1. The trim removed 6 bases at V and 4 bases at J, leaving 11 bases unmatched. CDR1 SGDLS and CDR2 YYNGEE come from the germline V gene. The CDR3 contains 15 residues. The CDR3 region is CASTPQGAVSTEAFF. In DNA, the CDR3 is TGTGCCAGCACCCCCCAGGGGGCTGTGAGCACTGAAGCTTTCTTT.